One and the same sample provided the 25 T cell receptor beta chains below, sequenced in a study of T cells after posttransplantation cyclophosphamide. Treatment was busulfan-fludarabine conditioning, a marrow graft, and cyclophosphamide on days +3 and +4. TCRdb's copy holds only in-frame clones and misses some; the assay was immunoSEQ multiplex PCR. This sample has about 7,500 clones and no singletons, with around 9.3% in the ten largest. The sequences come from PBMCs, collected after allogeneic stem cell transplant with posttransplant cyclophosphamide. The receptors originated from a female patient in her fifties who received an allogeneic stem cell transplant from a related donor, was CMV-positive, and had no GVHD. Some of the T cells might come from the graft donor.

Ten or more counts support this clone. The J gene is TRBJ1-1, the V gene TRBV11-3; D unclear. Germline CDR1 SGHNT, CDR2 YENEEA. The CDR3 covers 16 residues. The CDR3 DNA follows: TGTGCAAGTCGCTCCCAGACACCAATCCGTTACACTGAAGCTTTCTTT. Residues: CASRSQTPIRYTEAFF.

This clone was seen repeatedly, ten times or more. The V and J genes are TRBV7-3 and TRBJ2-5; possible D gene TRBD1, 6 bases. V was clipped by 2 bases and J by 5 bases, with 33 bases between them. CDR1 is SGHTA and CDR2 is FQGTGA in the germline V gene. CDR3 length: 21 amino acids. The CDR3 region is CASSLGPTRPDTGSVWETQYF. CDR3 DNA: TGTGCCAGCAGCTTAGGCCCCACCCGTCCCGATACAGGGTCCGTTTGGGAGACCCAGTACTTC.

In this sample, this clone turned up a few times. The chain links TRBV27 to TRBJ2-5; 7 bases match TRBD2. The CDR3 loop spans 14 amino acids. CDR1 is MNHEY, CDR2 SMNVEV, per germline (reference sequence). The ends lost 8 bases at V and 2 bases at J; junction bases unmatched: 8. The DNA for the CDR3 is TGTGCCAGCCTCGACCCGGGGGGACAAGAGACCCAGTACTTC. This sequence encodes CASLDPGGQETQYF.

This clone has a count of ten or more. This chain links TRBV29-1 with TRBJ2-7; D remains ambiguous. The CDR3 totals 12 residues. Trimming shortened V by 4 bases and J by 2 bases, and 9 bases separated the two germline ends. Germline V gives CDR1 SQVTM, CDR2 ANQGSEA. CDR3: CSVVLKPYEQYF. Written as DNA, the CDR3 is TGCAGCGTTGTACTCAAGCCCTACGAGCAGTACTTC.

This clone was found many times. The J gene is TRBJ1-4, the V gene TRBV18; no firm D call. The CDR3 has 15 amino acids. Trimming shortened V by 1 base and J by 3 bases, and 9 bases separated the two germline ends. Germline CDR1 KGHSH, CDR2 LQKENI. The CDR3 sequence: CASSPQRAPNEKLFF. For the CDR3, the DNA is TGTGCCAGCTCACCACAGAGGGCTCCTAATGAAAAACTGTTTTTT.

This clone was detected ten times or more. The rearrangement uses TRBV18 and TRBJ2-7; no clear D. The CDR3 runs 15 residues. Germline V lookup: CDR1 KGHSH, CDR2 LQKENI. Trimming removed 3 bases at V and 6 bases at J, with 18 bases between. CDR3 coding DNA: TGTGCCAGCTCACCTCCGCTTCTGGGCTTTGCCGAGCAGTACTTC. It codes for CASSPPLLGFAEQYF.

This clone occurred many times. This chain connects TRBV7-9 to TRBJ2-2; D is ambiguous. V shed 4 bases and J shed 6 bases, with 18 bases lying between them. The length of the CDR3 is 16 residues. Germline loops: CDR1 SEHNR, CDR2 FQNEAQ (reference sequence). The CDR3 nucleotides are TGTGCCAGCAGCTCGAGCGTCCACCTAGTCGCCGGGGAGCTGTTTTTT. As protein: CASSSSVHLVAGELFF.

This clone is medium-sized. This chain connects TRBV27 to TRBJ2-7; possibly TRBD1 for D (5 bases). V lost 4 bases and J 1 base, leaving 11 bases between the germline ends. Germline V CDR1 and CDR2: MNHEY, SMNVEV (reference sequence). The CDR3 is 14 amino acids. The CDR3 reads CASSSGHQSYEQYF. The CDR3 DNA reads TGTGCCAGCAGTTCAGGACATCAATCCTACGAGCAGTACTTC.

In this sample, this clone turned up many times. The rearrangement joins TRBV27 to TRBJ2-4, with 10 nucleotides matching TRBD1. V gave up 5 bases and J gave up 1 base; unmatched junction bases: 5. This CDR3 comprises 16 residues. Per the germline V gene, CDR1 is MNHEY and CDR2 is SMNVEV (reference sequence). The CDR3 loop reads CASSGQGDGAKNIQYF. For the CDR3, the DNA is TGTGCCAGCAGTGGACAGGGGGATGGCGCCAAAAACATTCAGTACTTC.

This clone was observed many times. The chain is built from TRBV19 and TRBJ1-1; 7 bases align to TRBD1. Germline CDR1 is LNHDA and CDR2 is SQIVND (reference sequence). CDR3 length: 15 residues. Germline trimming cut 5 bases from V and 1 base from J; bases unmatched to any gene: 7. The CDR3 coding sequence is TGTGCCAGTAGTTCCCCACAGGGGAGGAACACTGAAGCTTTCTTT. This encodes CASSSPQGRNTEAFF.

This clone was picked up many times. This chain uses TRBV28 with TRBJ2-2; 9 bases fit TRBD1. Germline V gene sequence: CDR1 MDHEN, CDR2 SYDVKM. The CDR3 spans 15 residues. The trim removed 6 bases at V and 6 bases at J, leaving 8 bases unmatched. The CDR3 spells CASRIGQGLAGELFF. CDR3 nucleotides: TGTGCCAGCAGGATCGGACAGGGGCTTGCCGGGGAGCTGTTTTTT.

The rearrangement joins TRBV7-3 to TRBJ2-3, with 16 nucleotides matching TRBD2. Germline values: CDR1 SGHTA, CDR2 FQGTGA. With V trimmed by 5 bases and J by 8 bases, 7 bases remained unmatched. The length of the CDR3 is 16 residues. The CDR3 region is CASSPSGTSGRGTQYF. The CDR3 nucleotides are TGTGCCAGCAGCCCCTCCGGGACTAGCGGGAGGGGTACGCAGTATTTT.

This clone was picked up many times. The chain uses TRBV27 and TRBJ1-2; 8 nucleotides line up with TRBD1. This CDR3 spans 14 amino acids. CDR1 is MNHEY and CDR2 is SMNVEV in the germline V gene (reference sequence). V lost 6 bases to trimming and J lost 3 bases; unmatched junction nucleotides: 6. In DNA form, the CDR3 reads TGTGCCAGCAGCAGGACAGGGAACCACTATGGCTACACCTTC. This gives the protein CASSRTGNHYGYTF.

This clone was recorded many times. V usage is TRBV5-6 and J usage is TRBJ1-1; no definite D call. V was shortened by 0 bases and J by 4 bases, with 4 bases between the two germline ends. The CDR3 runs 12 residues. Germline-derived CDR1 and CDR2 are SGHDT and YYEEEE. The CDR3 region has the DNA TGTGCCAGCAGCTTGGGTAGCACTGAAGCTTTCTTT. Translating gives CASSLGSTEAFF.

This clone was picked up many times. V gene TRBV6-6 combines with J gene TRBJ2-7; 9 bases are a match to TRBD1. The V gene's germline CDR1 is MNHNY and CDR2 SVGAGI (reference sequence). The CDR3 runs 15 residues. The junction had 5 bases not matched to a gene; V was cut back by 2 bases and J by 3 bases. The CDR3 bases are TGTGCCAGCAGTTACCTTGGGACAGGGAGCTACGAGCAGTACTTC. Amino acids: CASSYLGTGSYEQYF.

The table lists this clone with many counts. The gene calls are TRBV15 and TRBJ2-7; 8 bases are a match to TRBD1. Looked up from germline, CDR1 is LNHNV and CDR2 is YYDKDF (reference sequence). This CDR3 is 14 amino acids long. V dropped 5 bases and J dropped 1; count of bases not matched to a gene: 4. In DNA form, the CDR3 reads TGTGCCACCAGCCTCGGACAGGGATCCTACGAGCAGTACTTC. Encoded protein: CATSLGQGSYEQYF. Filled out from reference TRBV15 and TRBJ2-7, the complete variable domain reads DAMVIQNPRYQVTQFGKPVTLSCSQTLNHNVMYWYQQKSSQAPKLLFHYYDKDFNNEADTPDNFQSRRPNTSFCFLDIRSPGLGDTAMYLCATSLGQGSYEQYFGPGTRLTVT.

In this sample, this clone turned up many times. The genes are TRBV6-5 and TRBJ1-2, with 10 positions matching TRBD1. Germline CDR1 and CDR2: MNHEY and SVGAGI. CDR3 length: 13 residues. Germline trimming cut 5 bases from V and 5 bases from J; bases unmatched to any gene: 2. The CDR3 sequence is CASSRTGGYGYTF. CDR3 sequence (DNA): TGTGCCAGCAGTCGGACAGGGGGGTATGGCTACACCTTC.

In its sample, this clone was seen many times. The V gene is TRBV12-3 or TRBV12-4, the J gene TRBJ1-1; D not certain. This CDR3 is 12 amino acids long. The V end was cut by 8 bases, the J end by 9 bases, with 16 bases between. In nucleotides, the CDR3 is TGTGCCAGCGGGCCATCCCCTCGGCAAGCTTTCTTT. Protein: CASGPSPRQAFF.

This clone was counted only a few times. V is TRBV4-2 and J is TRBJ2-5; TRBD2 matches at 9 bases. Germline V gives CDR1 LGHNA, CDR2 YNFKEQ. The length of the CDR3 is 15 residues. The J segment lost 4 bases and the V segment lost 2 bases, leaving 5 bases of the junction unmatched. Here the CDR3 DNA reads TGTGCCAGCAGCCAAATTAGCGGGAGTGGAGAGACCCAGTACTTC. This encodes CASSQISGSGETQYF.

There are many counts of this clone. The chain links TRBV6-1 to TRBJ2-7; D is possibly TRBD1 (5 bases). V gave up 8 bases and J gave up 0 bases, with 11 bases separating them. The CDR3 spans 13 residues. Looked up from germline, CDR1 is MNHNS and CDR2 is SASEGT. Here the CDR3 DNA reads TGTGCCAGCGCGCGTACAGGCTCCTACGAGCAGTACTTC. It codes for CASARTGSYEQYF.

This clone was counted at least ten times. The chain couples TRBV11-1 to TRBJ1-2, with D possibly TRBD1 on 6 matching bases. The CDR3 extends over 13 amino acids. Germline CDR1 and CDR2: SGHAT and FQDESV (reference sequence). With 5 bases removed from V and 12 bases from J, the gap between germline ends came to 19 bases. CDR3 bases: TGTGCCAGCAGCCGCATGGGGGGGGCGCCGAACACCTTC. Its protein is CASSRMGGAPNTF.

This clone appeared many times. The chain uses TRBV4-2 and TRBJ2-3; TRBD2 aligns across 8 bases. The CDR3 consists of 15 residues. The germline V gene encodes CDR1 LGHNA and CDR2 YNFKEQ. J lost 6 bases, V lost 2 bases, and 7 bases had no gene match. The CDR3 protein is CASSQTSGREDTQYF. CDR3 DNA: TGTGCCAGCAGCCAAACCAGCGGGAGAGAGGATACGCAGTATTTT.

This clone has ten or more counts. The V call is TRBV19, the J call TRBJ2-1, with 10 bases that match TRBD2. The germline V gene has CDR1 LNHDA and CDR2 SQIVND (reference sequence). This CDR3 region has 15 residues. The V gene end was trimmed by 4 bases and the J gene end by 7 bases; junction bases not matched to a gene: 7. The DNA for the CDR3 is TGTGCCAGTAGTAGGCTAGCGGGAGCGGGGAATGAGCAGTTCTTC. It is translated as CASSRLAGAGNEQFF.

This clone was seen repeatedly, ten times or more. The chain joins TRBV7-8 to TRBJ2-7; 8 bases are shared with TRBD1. The CDR3 is made up of 16 amino acids. Germline CDR1 SGHVS, CDR2 FQNEAQ. Trimming at V came to 5 bases and at J to 3 bases, leaving 12 bases not matched to a gene. CDR3 nucleotide sequence: TGTGCCAGCAGCCCCGGGACAGGTTACCTTCGCTACGAGCAGTACTTC. Its protein is CASSPGTGYLRYEQYF.

This clone came up many times. The chain combines TRBV7-9 with TRBJ1-1, with TRBD1 matching over 7 bases. Germline assignment: CDR1 SEHNR and CDR2 FQNEAQ (reference sequence). V lost 1 base, J lost 4 bases, and 3 bases stayed unmatched. This CDR3 contains 14 residues. This CDR3 reads CASSLGAGGTEAFF. The CDR3, as DNA: TGTGCCAGCAGCTTAGGTGCAGGGGGCACTGAAGCTTTCTTT. Filled out from reference TRBV7-9 and TRBJ1-1, the complete variable domain reads DTGVSQNPRHKITKRGQNVTFRCDPISEHNRLYWYRQTLGQGPEFLTYFQNEAQLEKSRLLSDRFSAERPKGSFSTLEIQRTEQGDSAMYLCASSLGAGGTEAFFGQGTRLTVV.